This record looks at one T cell receptor beta chain sequence and its context. Its antigen is unidentified. This record comes from a study of blood T cells in healthy people across ages. The study's findings and limits: As age increased, TCR beta diversity per million T cells fell in a roughly linear fashion.

A J-beta primer mix and a sample-barcoded 5' primer were used in a second PCR of about 6 to 12 cycles. TCRdb re-called the 5' RACE reads through MiXCR, storing one row per CDR3 protein. The sample comprises fewer than 2 million distinct CDR3 sequences, 39% of which are singletons, and 23% rests with the top ten. Between the trimmed V and J ends, which lost 6 bases and 1 base, there was a span of 10 bases. The CDR3 covers 15 residues. The germline V gene has CDR1 MNHEY and CDR2 SVGEGT. The TCR was taken from a human donor in good health. Input material: blood. This sequence joins TRBV6-2 or TRBV6-3 and TRBJ2-6; no definite D call. DNA of the CDR3: TGTGCCAGCAGGAAGCTGGTTTCTGGGGCCAACGTCCTGACTTTC. The encoded protein is CASRKLVSGANVLTF.